This is a list of T cell receptor beta chains from one sample in a study of human versus mouse CDR3 diversity and MHC coevolution. Here immunoSEQ multiplex PCR was the method, and the copy in TCRdb shows in-frame clones only, minus some. The table lists just under 60,000 clones, around 94% of them singletons. Input material: naive CD4+ T cells from blood. The receptors originated from a person in their sixties in good health. Each CDR3 is given with its conserved first and last residue. Each record gives: clone size, J gene, V gene, D gene, CDR3 protein, CDR3 DNA. The D gene is left open where the match is weak. The listing skips clone size in some rows; elsewhere it reads once, few, many or a size class.

clone_size: -
j_call: TRBJ2-2
v_call: TRBV2
d_call: -
cdr3_aa: CASRELQGTGELFF
cdr3_nt: TGTGCCAGCAGAGAGTTACAGGGTACCGGGGAGCTGTTTTTT

clone_size: -
j_call: TRBJ2-4
v_call: TRBV28
d_call: TRBD2
cdr3_aa: CASSFPSRLAGENIQYF
cdr3_nt: TGTGCCAGCAGTTTCCCTTCCAGACTAGCGGGAGAAAACATTCAGTACTTC

clone_size: -
j_call: TRBJ2-3
v_call: TRBV5-1
d_call: -
cdr3_aa: CASSLSRGTQYF
cdr3_nt: TGCGCCAGCAGCTTGTCCCGGGGTACGCAGTATTTT

clone_size: -
j_call: TRBJ2-7
v_call: TRBV2
d_call: -
cdr3_aa: CATRQEGLYEQYF
cdr3_nt: TGTGCCACACGCCAGGAGGGGCTCTACGAGCAGTACTTC

clone_size: -
j_call: TRBJ1-1
v_call: TRBV7-9
d_call: -
cdr3_aa: CASSISSPTATAVAFF
cdr3_nt: TGTGCCAGCAGCATTAGTTCCCCGACAGCCACGGCGGTGGCTTTCTTT

clone_size: -
j_call: TRBJ2-2
v_call: TRBV14
d_call: -
cdr3_aa: CASSHATGTVTGELFF
cdr3_nt: TGTGCCAGCAGCCACGCCACCGGGACTGTGACCGGGGAGCTGTTTTTT

clone_size: -
j_call: TRBJ2-5
v_call: TRBV4-2
d_call: -
cdr3_aa: CASSQDQGKETQYF
cdr3_nt: TGTGCCAGCAGCCAAGATCAGGGGAAGGAGACCCAGTACTTC

clone_size: once
j_call: TRBJ1-1
v_call: TRBV5-6
d_call: -
cdr3_aa: CASNTFGGFAEAFF
cdr3_nt: TGTGCCAGCAACACCTTCGGGGGGTTCGCTGAAGCTTTCTTT

clone_size: -
j_call: TRBJ1-4
v_call: TRBV19
d_call: -
cdr3_aa: CASSPNPGGNEKLFF
cdr3_nt: TGTGCCAGTAGTCCCAACCCTGGGGGCAATGAAAAACTGTTTTTT

clone_size: -
j_call: TRBJ2-5
v_call: TRBV5-1
d_call: TRBD2
cdr3_aa: CASSWTSGSREETQYF
cdr3_nt: TGCGCCAGCAGCTGGACTAGCGGGAGTAGAGAAGAGACCCAGTACTTC

clone_size: -
j_call: TRBJ2-2
v_call: TRBV21-1
d_call: -
cdr3_aa: CASSKEGLGGGGVQTGELFF
cdr3_nt: TGTGCCAGCAGCAAAGAAGGGCTCGGGGGGGGCGGCGTACAGACCGGGGAGCTGTTTTTT

clone_size: once
j_call: TRBJ2-2
v_call: TRBV18
d_call: -
cdr3_aa: CASSPSRGSDTGELFF
cdr3_nt: TGTGCCAGCTCACCATCCCGGGGTTCGGACACCGGGGAGCTGTTTTTT

clone_size: -
j_call: TRBJ2-3
v_call: TRBV2
d_call: TRBD2
cdr3_aa: CASSSRASGTDTQYF
cdr3_nt: TGTGCCAGCAGTTCACGTGCTAGCGGGACAGATACGCAGTATTTT

clone_size: -
j_call: TRBJ1-4
v_call: TRBV6-5
d_call: -
cdr3_aa: CASSSTATNEKLFF
cdr3_nt: TGTGCCAGCAGTTCCACGGCAACTAATGAAAAACTGTTTTTT

clone_size: -
j_call: TRBJ2-5
v_call: TRBV27
d_call: -
cdr3_aa: CASSWWGGWETQYF
cdr3_nt: TGTGCCAGCAGTTGGTGGGGAGGTTGGGAGACCCAGTACTTC

clone_size: -
j_call: TRBJ2-1
v_call: TRBV9
d_call: -
cdr3_aa: CASSVEWGEQFF
cdr3_nt: TGTGCCAGCAGCGTAGAATGGGGCGAGCAGTTCTTC

clone_size: -
j_call: TRBJ1-4
v_call: TRBV30
d_call: TRBD1
cdr3_aa: CAWSVPGTGREKLFF
cdr3_nt: TGTGCCTGGAGTGTACCCGGGACAGGGAGGGAAAAACTGTTTTTT

clone_size: -
j_call: TRBJ1-5
v_call: TRBV2
d_call: TRBD1
cdr3_aa: CASSAGTGGNQPQHF
cdr3_nt: TGTGCCAGCAGTGCCGGGACAGGGGGGAATCAGCCCCAGCATTTT

clone_size: -
j_call: TRBJ2-5
v_call: TRBV5-5
d_call: TRBD1
cdr3_aa: CASSGGTGRLETQYF
cdr3_nt: TGTGCCAGCAGCGGCGGGACAGGGAGGTTAGAGACCCAGTACTTC

clone_size: -
j_call: TRBJ2-1
v_call: TRBV7-3
d_call: TRBD2
cdr3_aa: CASSQQSGRSYNEQFF
cdr3_nt: TGTGCCAGCAGTCAACAAAGCGGGAGGTCCTACAATGAGCAGTTCTTC

clone_size: -
j_call: TRBJ2-2
v_call: TRBV27
d_call: TRBD2
cdr3_aa: CASSFTRPAGANTGELFF
cdr3_nt: TGTGCCAGCAGCTTTACCCGCCCAGCGGGAGCGAACACCGGGGAGCTGTTTTTT

clone_size: -
j_call: TRBJ2-7
v_call: TRBV11-1
d_call: TRBD1
cdr3_aa: CASSHPGQGYEQYF
cdr3_nt: TGTGCCAGCAGCCATCCGGGACAGGGGTACGAGCAGTACTTC

clone_size: -
j_call: TRBJ2-7
v_call: TRBV7-9
d_call: TRBD2
cdr3_aa: CASSTLAGAYEQYF
cdr3_nt: TGTGCCAGCAGCACACTAGCGGGAGCCTACGAGCAGTACTTC

clone_size: -
j_call: TRBJ2-1
v_call: TRBV7-2
d_call: -
cdr3_aa: CASSLGNNNEQFF
cdr3_nt: TGTGCCAGCAGCTTAGGTAATAACAATGAGCAGTTCTTC

clone_size: -
j_call: TRBJ2-7
v_call: TRBV5-1
d_call: -
cdr3_aa: CASSLNSIYEQYF
cdr3_nt: TGCGCCAGCAGCTTGAACAGCATCTACGAGCAGTACTTC

clone_size: -
j_call: TRBJ2-1
v_call: TRBV5-4
d_call: -
cdr3_aa: CASSFPGVSYNEQFF
cdr3_nt: TGTGCCAGCAGCTTTCCGGGAGTATCCTACAATGAGCAGTTCTTC

clone_size: -
j_call: TRBJ2-1
v_call: TRBV29-1
d_call: -
cdr3_aa: CSGKTGSYNEQFF
cdr3_nt: TGCAGCGGTAAGACAGGTTCCTACAATGAGCAGTTCTTC

clone_size: -
j_call: TRBJ1-3
v_call: TRBV5-5
d_call: -
cdr3_aa: CASSLGAGQSGNTIYF
cdr3_nt: TGTGCCAGCAGCCTGGGCGCGGGGCAAAGTGGAAACACCATATATTTT

clone_size: -
j_call: TRBJ2-2
v_call: TRBV5-1
d_call: -
cdr3_aa: CASGFGSTNTGELFF
cdr3_nt: TGCGCCAGCGGTTTTGGCAGTACGAACACCGGGGAGCTGTTTTTT

clone_size: -
j_call: TRBJ2-5
v_call: TRBV7-9
d_call: -
cdr3_aa: CASSLASLRAGETQYF
cdr3_nt: TGTGCCAGCAGCTTAGCGAGCCTGAGGGCCGGGGAGACCCAGTACTTC

clone_size: -
j_call: TRBJ2-2
v_call: TRBV18
d_call: TRBD2
cdr3_aa: CASSPSGRNTGELFF
cdr3_nt: TGTGCCAGCTCTCCTAGCGGGAGGAACACCGGGGAGCTGTTTTTT

clone_size: -
j_call: TRBJ2-2
v_call: TRBV5-1
d_call: -
cdr3_aa: CASSLVGGDVTGELFF
cdr3_nt: TGCGCCAGCAGCTTGGTAGGGGGGGACGTGACCGGGGAGCTGTTTTTT

clone_size: -
j_call: TRBJ2-3
v_call: TRBV5-1
d_call: TRBD2
cdr3_aa: CASSPPGLAGTDTQYF
cdr3_nt: TGCGCCAGCAGCCCCCCGGGACTAGCGGGAACAGATACGCAGTATTTT

clone_size: -
j_call: TRBJ2-7
v_call: TRBV11-3
d_call: -
cdr3_aa: CASSLGGLSSYEQYF
cdr3_nt: TGTGCCAGCAGCTTAGGAGGTCTTAGCTCCTACGAGCAGTACTTC